The clone carrying this TCR beta chain was counted between two and nine times. Patients were excluded for autoimmune disease history or systemic immunosuppression. The data belong to a study of OX40 agonist ivuxolimab in advanced cancers. As for the study in general: Treatment of patients was with ivuxolimab, an agonistic anti-OX40 (CD134) antibody. The group had a mean age of around 60 years, ranged from about 20 to 85, and was 82.7% male.

The protocol was immunoSEQ multiplex PCR, while the TCRdb copy is restricted to in-frame clones and leaves out a portion. The sample lists 55,000 to 70,000 clones, roughly four fifths occurring once. After removal of 7 bases from V and 7 bases from J, the junction contained 3 bases not matched to a gene. Germline loops: CDR1 MNHNS, CDR2 SASEGT. The CDR3 runs to 12 residues. The rearrangement uses TRBV6-1 and TRBJ2-1, with 8 bases lining up with TRBD2. The source was CD4+ or CD8+ T cells sorted from blood, collected in a trial of the OX40 agonist ivuxolimab. This TCR came from an adult with an advanced solid tumor such as melanoma, head and neck, liver or kidney cancer. The CDR3 here is CASTLAGNEQFF. CDR3 coding DNA: TGTGCCAGCACCTTAGCGGGGAATGAGCAGTTCTTC.